This is a list of T cell receptor beta chains from one sample in a study of technical replicates of blood from several donors. The method was immunoSEQ multiplex PCR; TCRdb's version includes in-frame clones alone and lacks a portion of them. The sample lists around 68,000 clones, about 97% occurring once. Input material: T cells isolated from PBMCs. The receptors come from a human donor in good health. CDR3s include the opening cysteine and the closing phenylalanine or tryptophan. D genes are given only for firm matches. Rows give clone size only sometimes, using once, few, many, or a class for an expanded clone.

TRBJ2-2 TRBD1 TRBV27 NA TGTGCCAGCAGTTCAAACTCCCGGACAGGGATAGTGACCGGGGAGCTGTTTTTT CASSSNSRTGIVTGELFF
TRBJ2-7 TRBD1 TRBV7-9 NA TGTGCCAGCAGCTGGGACAGCAATCCCTACGAGCAGTACTTC CASSWDSNPYEQYF
TRBJ2-2 NA TRBV27 NA TGTGCCAGCAGTTTATGGCCGGACAGCCTGGTTACCGGGGAGCTGTTTTTT CASSLWPDSLVTGELFF
TRBJ1-1 NA TRBV9 once TGTGCCAGCAGCGCCACAGGCGCTGAAGCTTTCTTT CASSATGAEAFF
TRBJ2-2 NA TRBV25-1 once TGTGCCAGCAGTGAACCCTTTGACACCGGGGAGCTGTTTTTT CASSEPFDTGELFF
TRBJ2-2 NA TRBV6-5 NA TGTGCCAGCAGTTATATGACCGGGGAGCTGTTTTTT CASSYMTGELFF
TRBJ2-7 NA TRBV5-1 NA TGCGCCAGCAGCTTGGTTCCAGATTACTACGAGCAGTACTTC CASSLVPDYYEQYF
TRBJ2-3 NA TRBV7-9 NA TGTGCCAGCACAGGGGTCAAGGTCACAGATACGCAGTATTTT CASTGVKVTDTQYF
TRBJ1-4 NA TRBV7-9 NA TGTGCCAGCAGCTTAGTGACGGGAGAAAAACTGTTTTTT CASSLVTGEKLFF
TRBJ2-2 TRBD2 TRBV7-8 NA TGTGCCAGCAGCTCGGGACTAGCGGGAGAAGGCTTCTTGGCCGGGGAGCTGTTTTTT CASSSGLAGEGFLAGELFF
TRBJ2-7 TRBD1 TRBV28 once TGTGCCAGCAGTTTAGGGGACAGGGTCAGGATGATGATAAGCGAGCAGTACTTC CASSLGDRVRMMISEQYF
TRBJ1-1 NA TRBV10-3 NA TGTGCCACCGCAGGGTTGAACACTGAAGCTTTCTTT CATAGLNTEAFF
TRBJ2-5 TRBD1 TRBV11-2 NA TGTGCCAGCAGCCCCCTCCCCAGGGGGCCTGGTGAATCGGAGACCCAGTACTTC CASSPLPRGPGESETQYF
TRBJ2-7 NA TRBV5-4 NA TGTGCCAGCAGCTTGGCAGGGTCCCACGAGCAGTACTTC CASSLAGSHEQYF
TRBJ1-1 NA TRBV6-5 NA TGTGCCAGCAGTTACGGGCAAAACACTGAAGCTTTCTTT CASSYGQNTEAFF
TRBJ2-7 NA TRBV27 NA TGTGCCAGCAGTTTATCAGGCCAGGGGATATCGTACGAGCAGTACTTC CASSLSGQGISYEQYF
TRBJ2-2 TRBD2 TRBV25-1 NA TGTGCCAGCAGTATTGGAGTAGCGGGGGCAACCGGGGAGCTGTTTTTT CASSIGVAGATGELFF
TRBJ2-7 NA TRBV6-7 NA TGTGCCAGCAGAACTGACAGGATTTTCCACGAGCAGTACTTC CASRTDRIFHEQYF
TRBJ2-1 TRBD2 TRBV7-3 NA TGTGCCAGCAGCCTTAGCGGGTACAATGAGCAGTTCTTC CASSLSGYNEQFF
TRBJ2-1 NA TRBV4-3 NA TGCGCCAGCAGCCGAGCGGCGCGGAGGAGCTCCTACAATGAGCAGTTCTTC CASSRAARRSSYNEQFF
TRBJ2-1 TRBD2 TRBV18 NA TGTGCCAGCTCACCCGGTCTAGCGGGAGGTAATGAGCAGTTCTTC CASSPGLAGGNEQFF
TRBJ2-7 TRBD1 TRBV10-1 NA TGCGCCAGCAGCCAGGGACAGGGCTACGAGCAGTACTTC CASSQGQGYEQYF
TRBJ1-1 NA TRBV28 NA TGTGCCAGCAGTGTCGTGAACACTGAAGCTTTCTTT CASSVVNTEAFF
TRBJ2-5 TRBD2 TRBV19 NA TGTGCCAGTAACCCCGGGGAGGGGCAGACCCAGTACTTC CASNPGEGQTQYF
TRBJ2-7 NA TRBV7-9 NA TGTGCCAGCAGCCGAACCGTAGGGGTTTACGAGCAGTACTTC CASSRTVGVYEQYF
TRBJ2-7 NA TRBV7-9 NA TGTGCCAGCAGCTCCGCCGGGGACGAGCAGTACTTC CASSSAGDEQYF
TRBJ1-2 TRBD1 TRBV28 NA TGTGCCAGCAGGGGACAGGGAGATGGCTACACCTTC CASRGQGDGYTF
TRBJ2-7 NA TRBV5-5 NA TGTGCCAGCGCAGTCGCCTACGAGCAGTACTTC CASAVAYEQYF
TRBJ2-1 TRBD1 TRBV25-1 NA TGTGCCAGCTCAGACGAGGGACAGAGCTTACATGAGCAGTTCTTC CASSDEGQSLHEQFF
TRBJ2-7 NA TRBV6-5 NA TGTGCCAGCAGTTACTCTCAGGGAACCTACGAGCAGTACTTC CASSYSQGTYEQYF
TRBJ1-5 TRBD1 TRBV19 NA TGTGCCAGTAGTATGGGACAGGGGCAGAGCAATCAGCCCCAGCATTTT CASSMGQGQSNQPQHF
TRBJ2-1 TRBD2 TRBV30 NA TGTGCCTGGAGTGTATTGTCTAGCGGGAACAATGAGCAGTTCTTC CAWSVLSSGNNEQFF
TRBJ1-2 TRBD1 TRBV29-1 NA TGCAGCTACAGGGAAGGGGGCAACTATGGCTACACCTTC CSYREGGNYGYTF
TRBJ2-7 TRBD2 TRBV19 NA TGTGCCAGTAGCCTAACTAGCGGGAGGAATCACGAGCAGTACTTC CASSLTSGRNHEQYF
TRBJ1-5 TRBD1 TRBV7-9 NA TGTGCCAGCAGCCAGACAGGGGGCCCTCAGCCCCAGCATTTT CASSQTGGPQPQHF
TRBJ2-1 TRBD2 TRBV28 NA TGTGCCAGCAGCTGGAGGACTAGCGGGAGTCAATATGAGCAGTTCTTC CASSWRTSGSQYEQFF
TRBJ2-5 TRBD2 TRBV5-1 NA TGCGCCAGCAGCTTGACTCTAGCGGGAGAGGAGACCCAGTACTTC CASSLTLAGEETQYF